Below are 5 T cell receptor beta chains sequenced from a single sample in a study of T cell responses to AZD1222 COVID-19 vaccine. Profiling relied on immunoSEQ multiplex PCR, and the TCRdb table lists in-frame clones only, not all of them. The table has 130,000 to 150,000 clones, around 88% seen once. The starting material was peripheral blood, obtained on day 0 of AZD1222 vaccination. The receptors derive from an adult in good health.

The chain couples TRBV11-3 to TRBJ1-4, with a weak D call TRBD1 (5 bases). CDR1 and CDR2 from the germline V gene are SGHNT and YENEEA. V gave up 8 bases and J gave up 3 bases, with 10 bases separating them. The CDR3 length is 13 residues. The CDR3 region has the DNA TGTGCCAGCTCGGGGGGGTCTAATGAAAAACTGTTTTTT. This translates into CASSGGSNEKLFF.

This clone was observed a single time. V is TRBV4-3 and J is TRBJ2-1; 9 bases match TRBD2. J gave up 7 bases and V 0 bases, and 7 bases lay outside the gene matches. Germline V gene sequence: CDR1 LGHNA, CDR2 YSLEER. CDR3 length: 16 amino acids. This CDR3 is CASSQEGSGRLNEQFF. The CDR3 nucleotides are TGCGCCAGCAGCCAAGAGGGTAGCGGGAGACTTAATGAGCAGTTCTTC.

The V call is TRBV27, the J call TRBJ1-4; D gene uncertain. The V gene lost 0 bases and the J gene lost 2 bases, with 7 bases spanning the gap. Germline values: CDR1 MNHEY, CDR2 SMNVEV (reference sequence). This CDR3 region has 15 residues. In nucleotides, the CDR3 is TGTGCCAGCAGTTTATCTCACGGGACTAATGAAAAACTGTTTTTT. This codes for CASSLSHGTNEKLFF.

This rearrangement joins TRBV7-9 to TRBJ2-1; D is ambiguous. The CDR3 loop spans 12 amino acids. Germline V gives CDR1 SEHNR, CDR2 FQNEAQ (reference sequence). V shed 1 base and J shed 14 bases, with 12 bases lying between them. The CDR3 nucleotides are TGTGCCAGCAGCTTAGAGGGCTTACGGAAGTTCTTC. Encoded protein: CASSLEGLRKFF.

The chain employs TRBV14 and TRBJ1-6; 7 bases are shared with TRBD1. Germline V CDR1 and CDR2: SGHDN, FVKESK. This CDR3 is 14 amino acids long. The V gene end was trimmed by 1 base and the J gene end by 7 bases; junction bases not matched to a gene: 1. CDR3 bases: TGTGCCAGCAGCCAAGTGACAGGGAATTCACCCCTCCACTTT. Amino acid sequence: CASSQVTGNSPLHF. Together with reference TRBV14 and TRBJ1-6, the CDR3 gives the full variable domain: EAGVTQFPSHSVIEKGQTVTLRCDPISGHDNLYWYRRVMGKEIKFLLHFVKESKQDESGMPNNRFLAERTGGTYSTLKVQPAELEDSGVYFCASSQVTGNSPLHFGNGTRLTVT.